Below are 27 T cell receptor beta chains sequenced from a single sample in a study of cytomegalovirus exposure and HLA in healthy donors. PCR used 60 Vbeta primers and 13 Jbeta primers. Libraries were prepared by immunoSEQ multiplex PCR; TCRdb keeps only in-frame clonotypes and omits some of them. This table has about 170,000 clones, 65% to 85% appearing once. Sequences were obtained from PBMCs. These receptor sequences come from a woman in her fifties or sixties in good health and CMV-seropositive.

The chain links TRBV19 to TRBJ2-7; TRBD1 might be the D (5 bases). V was cut by 4 bases and J by 3 bases, with 10 bases left in between. Germline loops: CDR1 LNHDA, CDR2 SQIVND (reference sequence). The CDR3 consists of 13 residues. CDR3 DNA: TGTGCCAGTAGTAGAACAGGCGACTACGAGCAGTACTTC. This codes for CASSRTGDYEQYF.

The DNA of the CDR3 is TGCAGCGTCAGTAGGACAGGGGGCTCCTACGAGCAGTACTTC. Its translation: CSVSRTGGSYEQYF. The chain combines TRBV29-1 with TRBJ2-5; 10 positions agree with TRBD1. The J call is in doubt because the DNA end fits TRBJ2-7 better. This CDR3 is 14 amino acids long. The V gene's germline CDR1 is SQVTM and CDR2 ANQGSEA.

J is TRBJ1-6 and V is TRBV19; a possible D gene is TRBD1 (6 bases). The CDR3 is 16 amino acids. The V gene lost 5 bases and the J gene lost 4 bases, with 15 bases spanning the gap. Germline values: CDR1 LNHDA, CDR2 SQIVND (reference sequence). The CDR3 reads CASSAKRTDYNSPLHF. In DNA, the CDR3 is TGTGCCAGTAGTGCCAAACGGACAGATTATAATTCACCCCTCCACTTT.

V is TRBV28 and J is TRBJ2-1, with 8 bases that match TRBD2. This CDR3 has 15 residues. V lost 4 bases and J lost 8; bases outside the gene matches: 10. Germline assignment: CDR1 MDHEN and CDR2 SYDVKM. The CDR3 nucleotides are TGTGCCAGCAGTTCCTCCGGGACTAGGATGGATGAGCAGTTCTTC. Protein sequence: CASSSSGTRMDEQFF.

The rearrangement links TRBV6-5 to TRBJ2-5; D perhaps matches TRBD1 (5 bases). TRBJ2-7 explains the end of the DNA better; the J call may be wrong. The CDR3 is 14 amino acids. Germline assignment: CDR1 MNHEY and CDR2 SVGAGI. CDR3 sequence (DNA): TGTGCCAGCAGTTACTCCGGCAGGGCCTACGAGCAGTACTTC. Protein: CASSYSGRAYEQYF.

The CDR3 DNA reads TGTGCCATCAGCGAGAGCCGGAGGCTAGCGGGAGAGTGGAACAATGAGCAGTTCTTC. It encodes CAISESRRLAGEWNNEQFF. V is TRBV10-3 and J is TRBJ2-1, with 10 bases fitting TRBD2. This CDR3 has 19 amino acids. Germline V gene sequence: CDR1 ENHRY, CDR2 SYGVKD. After removal of 6 bases from V and 5 bases from J, the junction contained 19 bases not matched to a gene.

For the CDR3, the DNA is TGTGCCAGTAGCCTTCCTTCGCCGGGGACAGGGGAGGGCTACACCTTC. The encoded protein is CASSLPSPGTGEGYTF. The chain uses TRBV19 and TRBJ1-2; 10 bases match TRBD1. The CDR3 runs to 16 residues. Germline values: CDR1 LNHDA, CDR2 SQIVND (reference sequence). The trim removed 6 bases at V and 8 bases at J, leaving 15 bases unmatched. The variable domain in full, completed from reference TRBV19 and TRBJ1-2, reads DGGITQSPKYLFRKEGQNVTLSCEQNLNHDAMYWYRQDPGQGLRLIYYSQIVNDFQKGDIAEGYSVSREKKESFPLTVTSAQKNPTAFYLCASSLPSPGTGEGYTFGSGTRLTVV.

The chain recombines TRBV21-1 with TRBJ2-6; the D segment call TRBD1 is taken from the table without a DNA check. TRBV21-1 represents a pseudogene. The CDR3 runs 22 residues. The CDR3 DNA reads as TGTGCCAGCAGCAAAGTCGGTGTTGTGGCCAGGGGGCCGCTCTCTGGGGCCAACGTCCTGACTTTC. This codes for CASSKVGVVARGPLSGANVLTF.

The chain is built from TRBV11-2 and TRBJ2-7; 11 bases map to TRBD1. Germline-derived CDR1 and CDR2 are SGHAT and FQNNGV. CDR3 size: 15 residues. The V and J ends lost 2 bases and 7 bases, in that order; junction bases with no gene match: 7. CDR3 sequence reads: CASSLNGQGALEQYF. The DNA for the CDR3 is TGTGCCAGCAGCTTAAACGGACAGGGGGCGCTTGAGCAGTACTTC.

This clone came up once. The V gene is TRBV4-3, the J gene TRBJ2-7; possibly TRBD2 for D (5 bases). The CDR3 consists of 15 residues. The germline CDR1 and CDR2 sequences are LGHNA and YSLEER. Trimming cost V 3 bases and J 6 bases, with 18 bases left between them. Here the CDR3 reads CASSQQPAEGTEQYF. In DNA form, the CDR3 reads TGCGCCAGCAGCCAGCAACCAGCGGAAGGAACCGAGCAGTACTTC.

The gene calls are TRBV7-9 and TRBJ2-1, with TRBD1 as a possible D gene (6 bases). The CDR3 consists of 10 residues. Trimming shortened V by 10 bases and J by 8 bases, and 9 bases separated the two germline ends. Germline-derived CDR1 and CDR2 are SEHNR and FQNEAQ (reference sequence). The CDR3 reads CATRGYEQFF. Here the CDR3 DNA reads TGTGCCACCAGGGGCTATGAGCAGTTCTTC.

In this sample, this clone turned up once. The V call is TRBV4-1, the J call TRBJ2-3, with 7 bases lining up with TRBD1. This CDR3 has 16 amino acids. Germline-derived CDR1 and CDR2 are MGHRA and YSYEKL. The V segment lost 4 bases and the J segment 5 bases; nucleotides outside the gene matches: 12. DNA for the CDR3: TGCGCCAGCAGCCCCGGGACAGTTTTAGCCGGAGATACGCAGTATTTT. Translated: CASSPGTVLAGDTQYF.

The chain links TRBV5-4 to TRBJ1-4; 7 bases fit TRBD1. There are 14 residues in the CDR3. Germline V CDR1 and CDR2: SGHNT, YYREEE (reference sequence). V was clipped by 4 bases and J by 8 bases; unmatched bases: 8. CDR3 DNA: TGTGCCAGCAGCCTCGAGGGGGCTAGGGAAAAACTGTTTTTT. Amino acid sequence: CASSLEGAREKLFF.

Comment on this clone: One end of the junction is discordant with germline, which a read error may explain. CDR3 DNA: TGCGCCAGCAGCTTGGATTTGCATCCTGGCACAGATGCGCAGTATTTT. Translated, it gives CASSLDLHPGTDAQYF. The V gene is TRBV5-1, the J gene TRBJ2-3; no definite D call. The CDR3 totals 16 residues. Germline V CDR1 and CDR2: SGHRS, YFSETQ.

This CDR3 reads CATNRGRITEAFF. The CDR3, as DNA: TGTGCCACCAACCGGGGGAGAATCACTGAAGCTTTCTTT. The chain combines TRBV15 with TRBJ1-1, with a possible D match to TRBD1 (5 bases). Per germline, CDR1 LNHNV and CDR2 YYDKDF (reference sequence). The CDR3 covers 13 residues. V shed 7 bases and J shed 4 bases, with 13 bases lying between them.

This clone was seen more than once but under ten times. V usage is TRBV21-1 and J usage is TRBJ1-1. TRBV21-1 is given as a pseudogene. CDR3 size: 18 residues. The DNA of the CDR3 is TGTGCCAGCAGCAAAAAGGAAGGCAGGGAGGGGGGGGGCACTGAAGCTTTCTTT. Its protein product is CASSKKEGREGGGTEAFF.

The CDR3 spells CASSQAGTAYNSPLHF. As DNA, the CDR3 is TGCGCCAGCAGCCAAGCCGGGACAGCGTATAATTCACCCCTCCACTTT. J is TRBJ1-6 and V is TRBV4-3; 7 bases are a match to TRBD1. Germline V gives CDR1 LGHNA, CDR2 YSLEER. The CDR3 totals 16 residues. Trimming took 1 base from V and 4 from J; bases not matched to a gene: 4.

This clone is a singleton in its sample. This CDR3 is CASSWGVDSNQPQHF. CDR3 DNA sequence: TGTGCCAGCAGTTGGGGAGTAGATAGCAATCAGCCCCAGCATTTT. This sequence joins TRBV6-1 and TRBJ1-5; D is ambiguous. Deletions cut 5 bases from V and 0 bases from J, with 11 bases between. This CDR3 has 15 residues. Germline V gene data show CDR1 as MNHNS and CDR2 as SASEGT.

This clone came up a few times. The chain has TRBV18 and TRBJ1-1, with 9 positions matching TRBD1. The CDR3 has 14 residues. Germline V gene lookup returns CDR1 KGHSH and CDR2 LQKENI. V shed 4 bases and J 5 bases; nucleotides not matched to a gene: 5. The CDR3 here is CASSLRQGGTEAFF. Written as DNA, the CDR3 is TGTGCCAGCTCACTCCGACAGGGGGGGACTGAAGCTTTCTTT.

As to this clone: The sample contains more than one DNA sequence encoding this CDR3. This chain uses TRBV18 with TRBJ2-3; 9 bases map to TRBD1. Unmatched junction bases numbered 3, after V lost 2 bases and J lost 3 bases. Germline loops: CDR1 KGHSH, CDR2 LQKENI. The CDR3 runs to 15 residues. CDR3 region: CASSPRDRVTDTQYF. The CDR3 nucleotides are TGTGCCAGCTCACCAAGGGACAGGGTGACAGATACGCAGTATTTT. Supplemented by reference TRBV18 and TRBJ2-3, the full variable domain reads NAGVMQNPRHLVRRRGQEARLRCSPMKGHSHVYWYRQLPEEGLKFMVYLQKENIIDESGMPKERFSAEFPKEGPSILRIQQVVRGDSAAYFCASSPRDRVTDTQYFGPGTRLTVL.

The gene calls are TRBV7-2 and TRBJ2-5; D is undetermined. In germline, CDR1 is SGHTA, CDR2 FQGNSA. Trimming removed 1 base at V and 5 bases at J, with 8 bases between. The CDR3 extends over 13 amino acids. CDR3 amino acids: CASSLGPKETQYF. DNA for the CDR3: TGTGCCAGCAGCTTAGGGCCCAAGGAGACCCAGTACTTC.

This clone was seen once. The chain recombines TRBV7-2 with TRBJ2-5; a possible D gene is TRBD2 (6 bases). Trimming took 6 bases from V and 5 from J, leaving 19 bases between them. This CDR3 is built from 15 residues. Germline V lookup: CDR1 SGHTA, CDR2 FQGNSA. CDR3 amino acids: CASSPTAGWDETQYF. In nucleotides, the CDR3 is TGTGCCAGCAGTCCGACGGCGGGGTGGGACGAGACCCAGTACTTC.

The V gene is TRBV19, the J gene TRBJ1-2; TRBD1 matches at 8 bases. The CDR3 sequence is 15 residues long. Per the germline V gene, CDR1 is LNHDA and CDR2 is SQIVND (reference sequence). The V and J ends lost 11 bases and 3 bases, in that order; junction bases with no gene match: 14. The CDR3 spells CAGTRQGKGDYGYTF. DNA for the CDR3: TGTGCCGGTACCCGACAGGGGAAGGGGGACTATGGCTACACCTTC.

This rearrangement joins TRBV10-3 to TRBJ1-5; 8 bases align to TRBD1. The CDR3 has 14 amino acids. Trimming at V came to 6 bases and at J to 6 bases, leaving 7 bases not matched to a gene. Germline lookup yields CDR1 ENHRY and CDR2 SYGVKD. CDR3 nucleotides: TGTGCCATCAGCGACCAGGGGGCCAGTCAGCCCCAGCATTTT. As protein: CAISDQGASQPQHF.

V is TRBV27 and J is TRBJ1-1; no definite D call. Trimming pared 2 bases from V and 6 bases from J, leaving 13 bases between. The CDR3 extends over 14 amino acids. Germline V gene data show CDR1 as MNHEY and CDR2 as SMNVEV (reference sequence). CDR3 in amino acids: CASSLGWSAAEAFF. The CDR3 region has the DNA TGTGCCAGCAGTTTAGGTTGGAGTGCGGCTGAAGCTTTCTTT.

The CDR3 DNA sequence: TGTGCCAGCAGGGTTTCTGGAGGCACAGATACGCAGTATTTT. Its translation is CASRVSGGTDTQYF. The chain uses TRBV6-1 and TRBJ2-3; D is unclear. Trimming removed 6 bases at V and 1 base at J, with 11 bases between. CDR1 MNHNS and CDR2 SASEGT come from the germline V gene. CDR3 length equals 14 residues.

The chain carries TRBV4-3 and TRBJ1-5, with a weak D call TRBD1 (5 bases). The length of the CDR3 is 14 residues. V shed 0 bases and J shed 8 bases, with 11 bases lying between them. Germline V gives CDR1 LGHNA, CDR2 YSLEER. The CDR3 protein is CASSQDPTVKPQHF. Written as DNA, the CDR3 is TGCGCCAGCAGCCAAGACCCGACAGTAAAGCCCCAGCATTTT.